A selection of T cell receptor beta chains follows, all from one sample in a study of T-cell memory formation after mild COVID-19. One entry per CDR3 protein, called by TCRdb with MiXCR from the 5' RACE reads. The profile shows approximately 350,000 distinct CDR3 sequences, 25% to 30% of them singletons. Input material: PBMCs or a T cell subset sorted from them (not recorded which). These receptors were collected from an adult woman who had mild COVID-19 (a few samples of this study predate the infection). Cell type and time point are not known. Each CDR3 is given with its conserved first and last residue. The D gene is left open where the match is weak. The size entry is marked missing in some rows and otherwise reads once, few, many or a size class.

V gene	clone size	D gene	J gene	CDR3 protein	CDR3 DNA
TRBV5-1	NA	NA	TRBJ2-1	CASSLTLDEQFF	TGCGCCAGCAGCCTTACGCTTGATGAGCAGTTCTTC
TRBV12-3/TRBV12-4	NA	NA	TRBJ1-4	CASGVTRGNEKLFF	TGTGCCAGCGGGGTTACTCGGGGAAATGAAAAACTGTTTTTT
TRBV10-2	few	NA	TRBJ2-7	CASSESGTEDEQYF	TGCGCCAGCAGTGAGTCTGGGACGGAGGACGAGCAGTACTTC
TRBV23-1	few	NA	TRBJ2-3	CASSLQGQRTDTQYF	TGCGCCAGCAGTCTACAGGGACAACGCACAGATACGCAGTATTTT
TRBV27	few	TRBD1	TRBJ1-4	CASSPNPQGAGEKLFF	TGTGCCAGCAGTCCGAACCCACAGGGGGCCGGTGAAAAACTGTTTTTT
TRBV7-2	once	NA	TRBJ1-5	CASSLSPAGSQPQHF	TGTGCCAGCAGCTTAAGCCCGGCGGGCAGTCAGCCCCAGCATTTT
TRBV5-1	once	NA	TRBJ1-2	CASSLDGAGGYTF	TGCGCCAGCAGCTTGGATGGGGCTGGGGGCTACACCTTC
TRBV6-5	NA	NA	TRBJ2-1	CASTLQASSYNEQFF	TGTGCCAGCACCCTCCAGGCAAGCTCCTACAATGAGCAGTTCTTC
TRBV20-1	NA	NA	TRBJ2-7	CSAIYGGVLDEQYF	TGCAGTGCTATATACGGGGGTGTCCTAGACGAGCAGTACTTC
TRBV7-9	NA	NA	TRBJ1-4	CASSLRGFGEKLFF	TGTGCCAGCAGCTTACGGGGGTTTGGCGAAAAACTGTTTTTT
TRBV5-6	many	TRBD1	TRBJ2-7	CASSLEPGQGSYF	TGTGCCAGCAGCTTAGAGCCGGGACAGGGCTCCTACTTC
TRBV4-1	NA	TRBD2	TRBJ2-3	CASSPRGVSTDTQYF	TGCGCCAGCAGCCCACGGGGGGTTAGCACAGATACGCAGTATTTT
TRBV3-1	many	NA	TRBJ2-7	CASSQDPGYEQYF	TGCGCCAGCAGCCAAGACCCGGGCTACGAGCAGTACTTC
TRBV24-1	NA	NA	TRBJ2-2	CATSEGLGELFF	TGTGCCACCAGTGAGGGGCTGGGGGAGCTGTTTTTT
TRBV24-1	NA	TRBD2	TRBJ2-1	CATSDPGLAGESRNEQFF	TGTGCCACCAGTGATCCTGGACTAGCGGGAGAGTCACGCAATGAGCAGTTCTTC
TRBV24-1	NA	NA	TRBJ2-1	CATSDPGGSSYNEQFF	TGTGCCACCAGTGATCCTGGGGGGAGCTCCTACAATGAGCAGTTCTTC
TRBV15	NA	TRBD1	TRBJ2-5	CATSRRQGRETQYF	TGTGCCACCAGCAGGAGACAGGGAAGAGAGACCCAGTACTTC
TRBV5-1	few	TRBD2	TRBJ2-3	CASSHEGLAGGTDTQYF	TGCGCCAGCAGCCACGAGGGACTAGCGGGGGGGACAGATACGCAGTATTTT
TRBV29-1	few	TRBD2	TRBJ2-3	CSVAGTSGRSTDTQYF	TGCAGCGTGGCCGGGACTAGCGGGAGAAGCACAGATACGCAGTATTTT
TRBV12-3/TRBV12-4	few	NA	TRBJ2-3	CASSLARSDTQYF	TGTGCCAGCAGTTTAGCCCGATCAGATACGCAGTATTTT
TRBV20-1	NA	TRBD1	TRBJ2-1	CSARDLKADRGRYNEQFF	TGCAGTGCTAGAGATCTAAAAGCGGACAGGGGGCGATACAATGAGCAGTTCTTC
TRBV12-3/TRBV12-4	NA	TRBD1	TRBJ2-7	CASSPTGGGRNEQYF	TGTGCCAGCAGCCCGACAGGGGGGGGCAGGAACGAGCAGTACTTC
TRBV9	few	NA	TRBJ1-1	CASSVAGNTEAFF	TGTGCCAGCAGCGTAGCTGGGAACACTGAAGCTTTCTTT
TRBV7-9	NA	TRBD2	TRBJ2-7	CASSTSGLHEQYF	TGTGCCAGCAGCACTAGCGGTCTCCATGAGCAGTACTTC
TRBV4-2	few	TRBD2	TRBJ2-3	CASSQDRGGRTDTQYF	TGTGCCAGCAGCCAAGATCGTGGCGGGAGGACAGATACGCAGTATTTT
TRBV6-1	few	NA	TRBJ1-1	CASSANQREAFF	TGTGCCAGCAGTGCGAACCAGAGGGAAGCTTTCTTT
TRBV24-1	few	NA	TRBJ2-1	CATSDLGREQFF	TGTGCCACCAGTGATTTGGGTAGGGAGCAGTTCTTC
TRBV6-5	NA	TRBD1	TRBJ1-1	CASRHNRGLNTEAFF	TGTGCCAGCAGGCATAACAGGGGCTTAAACACTGAAGCTTTCTTT
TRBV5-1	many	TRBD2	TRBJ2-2	CASSWTSGRAAGELFF	TGCGCCAGCAGCTGGACTAGCGGGAGGGCCGCCGGGGAGCTGTTTTTT
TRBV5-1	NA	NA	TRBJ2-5	CASSLSTGETQYF	TGCGCCAGCAGCTTAAGCACAGGGGAGACCCAGTACTTC
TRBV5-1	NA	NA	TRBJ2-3	CASNEGVTDTQYF	TGCGCCAGCAATGAAGGGGTCACAGATACGCAGTATTTT
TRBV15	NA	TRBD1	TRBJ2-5	CATSNWGTGKQETQYF	TGTGCCACCAGCAATTGGGGGACAGGCAAACAAGAGACCCAGTACTTC
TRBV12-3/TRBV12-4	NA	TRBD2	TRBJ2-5	CASRRAGGTQETQYF	TGTGCCAGCAGGCGAGCGGGGGGAACTCAAGAGACCCAGTACTTC
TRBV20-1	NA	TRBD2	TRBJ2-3	CSASLAARADTQYF	TGCAGTGCCAGCCTAGCGGCGAGAGCAGATACGCAGTATTTT
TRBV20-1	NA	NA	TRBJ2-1	CSATDTGNEQFF	TGCAGTGCGACCGACACTGGCAATGAGCAGTTCTTC
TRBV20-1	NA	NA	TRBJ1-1	CSARGATNTEAFF	TGCAGTGCTAGGGGCGCAACTAACACTGAAGCTTTCTTT
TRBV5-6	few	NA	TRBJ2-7	CASSFRSELSYEQYF	TGTGCCAGCAGCTTTCGTTCGGAGCTCTCCTACGAGCAGTACTTC